Listed here are 8 T cell receptor beta chains from one sample, sequenced in a study of blood T cell repertoires in COVID-19. The method was immunoSEQ multiplex PCR; TCRdb's version includes in-frame clones alone and lacks a portion of them. This sample yields 70,000 to 80,000 clones, of which roughly 84% are seen a single time; roughly 12% belongs to the top ten. The specimen sequenced was peripheral blood. These receptors all come from a human donor in a cohort sampled during active COVID-19.

The rearrangement joins TRBV5-1 to TRBJ1-6; no clear D. The V end lost 0 bases, the J end lost 7 bases, and 8 bases lay between the germline ends. This CDR3 contains 14 residues. The V gene's germline CDR1 is SGHRS and CDR2 YFSETQ. This CDR3 reads CASSLETENSPLHF. CDR3 DNA: TGCGCCAGCAGCTTGGAAACAGAGAATTCACCCCTCCACTTT. The entire variable domain, with the rest obtained from reference TRBV5-1 and TRBJ1-6, is as follows: KAGVTQTPRYLIKTRGQQVTLSCSPISGHRSVSWYQQTPGQGLQFLFEYFSETQRNKGNFPGRFSGRQFSNSRSEMNVSTLELGDSALYLCASSLETENSPLHFGNGTRLTVT.

The J gene is TRBJ1-2, the V gene TRBV11-2, with 9 bases aligning to TRBD1. The junction had 14 bases not matched to a gene; V was cut back by 5 bases and J by 4 bases. Germline V gene lookup returns CDR1 SGHAT and CDR2 FQNNGV. The CDR3 loop spans 17 amino acids. DNA of the CDR3: TGTGCCAGCAGCCCCCCTGGCGGACAGGGGAGACGCTATGGCTACACCTTC. Protein: CASSPPGGQGRRYGYTF.

V usage is TRBV29-1 and J usage is TRBJ1-1; D might be TRBD1 (5 bases). Germline assignment: CDR1 SQVTM and CDR2 ANQGSEA. Trimming shortened V by 6 bases and J by 6 bases, and 20 bases separated the two germline ends. The CDR3 has 14 amino acids. CDR3 region: CSVAEGGRGAEAFF. As DNA, the CDR3 is TGCAGCGTCGCCGAGGGAGGGAGGGGTGCTGAAGCTTTCTTT.

The J gene is TRBJ2-2, the V gene TRBV6-4; 13 nucleotides match TRBD2. From germline, CDR1 is MRHNA and CDR2 SNTAGT. The CDR3 sequence is 19 residues long. J was trimmed by 8 bases and V by 0 bases; bases with no gene match: 12. The CDR3, as DNA: TGTGCCAGCAGTGACTCCCCAATGCTCGGACTAGCGGGAGTTGGGGAGCTGTTTTTT. Translated, it gives CASSDSPMLGLAGVGELFF.

The rearrangement links TRBV7-2 to TRBJ2-3, with TRBD2 identical over 8 bases. Germline CDR1 SGHTA, CDR2 FQGNSA. Trimming at V came to 0 bases and at J to 4 bases, leaving 9 bases not matched to a gene. The CDR3 has 17 amino acids. The DNA for the CDR3 is TGTGCCAGCAGCTTAGCAGCGGGACGGGGGGGCGCAGATACGCAGTATTTT. Amino acid sequence: CASSLAAGRGGADTQYF.

The genes are TRBV6-5 and TRBJ2-7, with a tentative D call TRBD2 (7 bases). In germline, CDR1 is MNHEY, CDR2 SVGAGI. The CDR3 spans 13 residues. Trimming took 8 bases from V and 2 from J, leaving 13 bases between them. CDR3 in DNA: TGTGCCAGCGAGAGGGGGGGTCCCTACGAGCAGTACTTC. It encodes CASERGGPYEQYF.

This rearrangement joins TRBV3-1 (or the pseudogene TRBV3-2) to TRBJ2-7; TRBD1 is a possible D gene (6 bases). The CDR3 runs 15 residues. The V end was cut by 4 bases, the J end by 7 bases, with 20 bases between. Germline CDR1 and CDR2: LGHDT and YNNKEL (reference sequence). For the CDR3, the DNA is TGTGCCAGCAGCCTTAGGGGAGCAGGGGATAGGGAGCAGTACTTC. Translated, it gives CASSLRGAGDREQYF.

The V gene is TRBV19, the J gene TRBJ1-1, with 7 bases identical to TRBD1. Germline V gene data show CDR1 as LNHDA and CDR2 as SQIVND (reference sequence). Unmatched junction bases numbered 6, after V lost 4 bases and J lost 1 base. CDR3 length: 15 amino acids. The CDR3 DNA reads TGTGCCAGTAGTAGCCAGGGGGGACGGAACACTGAAGCTTTCTTT. It yields the protein CASSSQGGRNTEAFF.